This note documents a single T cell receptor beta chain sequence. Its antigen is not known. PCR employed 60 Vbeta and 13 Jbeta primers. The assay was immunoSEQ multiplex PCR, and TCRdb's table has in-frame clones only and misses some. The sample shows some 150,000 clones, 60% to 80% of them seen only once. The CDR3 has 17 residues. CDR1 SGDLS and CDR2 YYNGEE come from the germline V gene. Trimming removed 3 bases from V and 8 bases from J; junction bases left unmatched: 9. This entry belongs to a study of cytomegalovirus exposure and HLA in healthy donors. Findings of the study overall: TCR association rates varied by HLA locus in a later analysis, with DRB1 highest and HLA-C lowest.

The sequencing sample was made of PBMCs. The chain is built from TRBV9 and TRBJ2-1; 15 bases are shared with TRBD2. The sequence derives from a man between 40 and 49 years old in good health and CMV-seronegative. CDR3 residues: CASSGGTSGGRRDEQFF. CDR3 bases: TGTGCCAGCAGCGGAGGGACTAGCGGGGGGCGGAGGGATGAGCAGTTCTTC.